Sequencing of this T cell receptor beta chain was carried out in a study of cytomegalovirus exposure and HLA in healthy donors. Whole-study context: The 120 validation repertoires were produced on the same platform as the approximately 620 repertoires of the first cohort. This was reported in a later analysis. Findings and limits, study-wide: For cytomegalovirus status, the classifier reportedly gave diagnoses with high specificity and sensitivity.

The donors were part of the approximately 130-subject validation cohort, which stood apart from the roughly 730-subject first cohort. This clone was seen a few times. Its antigen remains unknown. CDR3 length: 12 residues. V was cut by 4 bases and J by 6 bases, with 10 bases left in between. Per the germline V gene, CDR1 is SNHLY and CDR2 is FYNNEI. This table comes from immunoSEQ multiplex PCR, and its TCRdb copy is limited to in-frame clones, with some not included. The data contain over 150,000 clones, under 95% of them singletons. This sequence joins TRBV2 and TRBJ2-7; possible D gene TRBD2, 6 bases. Sample: PBMCs. The clonotype was recovered from a woman aged 18-29 years in good health and CMV-seropositive. CDR3 in DNA: TGTGCCAGCAGTGCTCAGGGAGGCGAGCAGTACTTC. Translation gives CASSAQGGEQYF.